This T cell receptor (beta chain) was profiled in a study of T-cell reconstitution after alpha-beta-depleted transplantation in children (dated by TCRdb to 2016 to 2017). In the study overall: Using TCR repertoire profiling, the study followed T-cell immune reconstitution in a quantitative way in children after TCRalphabeta/CD19-depleted allogeneic hematopoietic cell transplantation.

The treatment or condition label corresponds to: allogeneic hematopoietic cell transplantation with graft depleted of TCRalphabeta T cells and CD19 B cells. TCRalphabeta/CD19-depleted allogeneic hematopoietic cell grafts were given to the transplant recipients, all of whom were children. Its CDR3 holds 15 amino acids, cysteine through phenylalanine. Only CDR3 DNA remains: 45 bases, in frame from the first base. Trimming at the junction amounts to 1 base on V and 1 base on J, and the germline ends lie 12 bases apart. The germline V gene (reference sequence) supplies CDR1 DFQATT and CDR2 SNEGSKA. The library was obtained by PCR. Sequencing was performed on an Illumina HiSeq 2500. TCR library preparation used molecular barcoding, with unique molecular identifiers applied to normalize quantification of the TCRbeta repertoire. The public reads were reanalyzed by TCRdb: fastp trimming at Q25, MiXCR alignment, in-frame beta chains only. Rows with a matching CDR3 protein are joined into one entry that keeps the most common DNA and genes. The sample table contains 140,000 to 150,000 distinct CDR3 sequences; only one count was recorded for about 9% of them. The ten biggest clones cover 15% to 20% of the sample.

A word on this clonotype: No antigen is known for it. Base qualities were left out, and no much larger clone turns up one base away.

Study-wide findings and limitations: Over the following months the frequencies of hyperexpanded clones went down, and after one year T-cell counts and TCRbeta diversity were mostly credited to newly produced T cells. The high TCRbeta diversity at day 60 in some patients was ascribed to recipient T cells and intrathymic progenitors that had survived conditioning. Apparently early alphabetaT-cell count recovery about two months after transplant reportedly relied on only several hundred rapidly expanded clones derived from non-depleted graft cells.

Sequences were derived from PBMCs, mostly from graft donor cells, sampled 180 days after TCRalphabeta/CD19-depleted stem cell transplant. The sequence derives from a female patient aged 2 to 10 who had a stem cell transplant for congenital amegakaryocytic thrombocytopenia, so the T cells may come from the graft donor. The chain links TRBV20-1 with TRBJ2-3; TRBD2 might be the D gene, on 5 matching bases. At the DNA level, the sequence is TGCAGTGCTAGAGTTTATGGGAGTGGCACAGATACGCAGTATTTT. The encoded protein is CSARVYGSGTDTQYF.